The sequence of this T cell receptor beta chain was determined in a study of regulatory T cells in long-lasting Graves disease. Described time point: newly diagnosed GD, antithyroid drugs for less than 3 months. RNA extracted from PBMCs served as the sequencing template. The CDR3 is 11 residues long. The germline gives CDR1 KGHSH, CDR2 LQKENI. Trimming stripped 8 bases from V and 8 bases from J, with 10 bases between. According to the study, TCR beta libraries were built with iRepertoire HTBI primers and CDR3-region Arm-PCR. TCRdb itself ran the multiplex PCR reads through MiXCR, one entry per CDR3 protein. The sample holds about 450,000 distinct CDR3 sequences; 14% are singletons and the top ten take roughly 15%. In this sample, this clonotype turned up many times. The sample was also reused in another study, on T cells in Graves' hyperthyroidism and ophthalmopathy.

V is TRBV18 and J is TRBJ2-1; D remains ambiguous. The source material was peripheral blood mononuclear cells (PBMCs), sampled at new diagnosis, from a patient treated with antithyroid drugs. The sequence came from a woman in her forties or fifties with Graves disease. CDR3 amino acids: CASSPGYEQFF. CDR3 coding DNA: TGTGCCAGCAGCCCGGGCTATGAGCAGTTCTTC.